A selection of T cell receptor beta chains follows, all from one sample in a study of human T cells and chemical hapten exposure. TCRdb analysed the RACE reads with MiXCR anew, one entry per CDR3 protein. Seen here are 85,000 to 95,000 distinct CDR3 sequences, approximately 8.2% observed once, and the top ten hold 2.9%. Specimen: whole blood. The receptor source for this set is a female donor in good health. Some clones in this sample may be carry-over from other donors' samples. The CDR3 runs from the conserved cysteine through the conserved F or W. D genes are given only for firm matches. Rows give clone size only sometimes, using once, few, many, or a class for an expanded clone.

>many|TRBV24-1|.|TRBJ1-5
TGTGCCACCAGTGATTCCCAAGCCAATCAGCCCCAGCATTTT
CATSDSQANQPQHF
>many|TRBV7-9|.|TRBJ2-3
TGTGCCAGCAGCCAGGCCCCCACCACAGATACGCAGTATTTT
CASSQAPTTDTQYF
>few|TRBV20-1|.|TRBJ1-1
TGCAGTGCTCCTAGATGGGGGAGGACTGAAGCTTTCTTT
CSAPRWGRTEAFF
>many|TRBV4-1|.|TRBJ2-5
TGCGCCAGCAGCCAACCCGAAGAGACCCAGTACTTC
CASSQPEETQYF
>.|TRBV6-1|.|TRBJ1-1
TGTGCCAGCAGCGCTAACGACGGGCTGGGCACTGAAGCTTTCTTT
CASSANDGLGTEAFF
>few|TRBV21-1|.|TRBJ2-4
TGTGCCAGCAGCAACTACGGCGAGGAGGAAAACATTCAGTACTTC
CASSNYGEEENIQYF
>many|TRBV15|.|TRBJ1-4
TGTGCCACCAGAGGGTCCGGAGATTCTGGAAAACTGTTTTTT
CATRGSGDSGKLFF
>few|TRBV7-3|TRBD2|TRBJ2-1
TGTGCCAGCAGCTTCACTAGCGCCTACAACAATGAGCAGTTCTTC
CASSFTSAYNNEQFF
>.|TRBV6-5|TRBD2|TRBJ2-3
TGTGCCAGCGGTTACTCGAGCGGTGCGGGAGGAAAGACAGATACGCAGTATTTT
CASGYSSGAGGKTDTQYF
>few|TRBV4-1|.|TRBJ2-1
TGCGCCAGCAGCCCATCGACAGTCTACAATGAGCAGTTCTTC
CASSPSTVYNEQFF
>few|TRBV6-2/TRBV6-3|TRBD2|TRBJ2-7
TGTGCCAGCAGTGCACTAGCGGAGGTCTACGAGCAGTACTTC
CASSALAEVYEQYF
>few|TRBV7-2|TRBD2|TRBJ2-3
TGTGCCAGCAGTGCGACTAGCGGGCGTAGCACAGATACGCAGTATTTT
CASSATSGRSTDTQYF
>many|TRBV25-1|.|TRBJ2-7
TGTGCCAGCAGTGAATCCAACACCTACGAGCAGTACTTC
CASSESNTYEQYF
>.|TRBV6-2/TRBV6-3|.|TRBJ2-4
TGTGCCAGCAAGTGGTCGGGAGCCCAAAACATTCAGTACTTC
CASKWSGAQNIQYF
>many|TRBV6-5|TRBD2|TRBJ2-5
TGTGCCAGCAAAACACTAGCGGGAGAGGAGACCCAGTACTTC
CASKTLAGEETQYF
>many|TRBV29-1|.|TRBJ1-5
TGCAGCGCACGACAAGAAAATCAGCCCCAGCATTTT
CSARQENQPQHF
>many|TRBV7-8|.|TRBJ2-3
TGTGCCAGCAGCTTTTCGCAGGACTATACGCAGTATTTT
CASSFSQDYTQYF
>.|TRBV29-1|.|TRBJ1-3
TGCAGCGTTGTAGGCGACTCTGGAAACACCATATATTTT
CSVVGDSGNTIYF
>.|TRBV2|.|TRBJ1-1
TGTGCCAGCAGTGAAGCGCTTCGGACGGAGAACACTGAAGCTTTCTTT
CASSEALRTENTEAFF
>few|TRBV28|.|TRBJ2-7
TGTGCCAGCAGTTCCGGGGCGGACTCCTACGAGCAGTACTTC
CASSSGADSYEQYF
>.|TRBV6-5|.|TRBJ1-4
TGTGCCAGCAGTTACTCAGGGGCTGAGGGGGAAAAACTGTTTTTT
CASSYSGAEGEKLFF
>few|TRBV28|TRBD1|TRBJ2-1
TGTGCCAGCATCCTAGGGGGACAGGGGGTACATGAGCAGTTCTTC
CASILGGQGVHEQFF
>many|TRBV6-2/TRBV6-3|.|TRBJ1-1
TGTGCCAGCAGTTACTCGCGCGCTGAAGCTTTCTTT
CASSYSRAEAFF
>few|TRBV3-1|.|TRBJ1-1
TGTGCCAGCAGCCAAGTGGAGAAAACCGGCGCTTTCTTT
CASSQVEKTGAFF
>.|TRBV24-1|.|TRBJ1-1
TGTGCCACCAGTGGGGCAGACACTGAAGCTTTCTTT
CATSGADTEAFF
>few|TRBV30|TRBD1|TRBJ2-6
TGTGCCTGGATGGGGACAGGGGGCTCTGGGGCCAACGTCCTGACTTTC
CAWMGTGGSGANVLTF
>many|TRBV5-1|.|TRBJ2-4
TGCGCCAGCAGCTTGCTATTAGGGGACATTCAGTACTTC
CASSLLLGDIQYF
>few|TRBV20-1|.|TRBJ2-3
TGCAGTGCTCTAGCCGGGTATGGCACAGATACGCAGTATTTT
CSALAGYGTDTQYF
>few|TRBV7-9|.|TRBJ2-5
TGTGCCAGCAGCTTAGATTCGGAGACCCAGTACTTC
CASSLDSETQYF
>many|TRBV14|TRBD2|TRBJ2-1
TGTGCCAGCAGCCAAGTTGGGCGGGAGGATTATGAGCAGTTCTTC
CASSQVGREDYEQFF
>few|TRBV10-3|TRBD1|TRBJ1-2
TGTGCCATCAGCCCCCCGGGACAGGGGACATATGGCTACACCTTC
CAISPPGQGTYGYTF
>few|TRBV7-9|.|TRBJ2-3
TGTGCCAGCAGCTCTTGGACCGGCGGTGTGGGCACAGATACGCAGTATTTT
CASSSWTGGVGTDTQYF
>.|TRBV20-1|.|TRBJ1-5
TGCAGTGCCAGGCCCGGGGGCGAGCAGCCCCAGCATTTT
CSARPGGEQPQHF
>.|TRBV27|.|TRBJ1-2
TGTGCCAGCAGTTTAGGGCAGAGCTATGGCTACACCTTC
CASSLGQSYGYTF
>.|TRBV28|.|TRBJ2-7
TGTGCCAGCAGTGCGGACCGGGGCCGCGCCTACGAGCAGTACTTC
CASSADRGRAYEQYF
>few|TRBV19|.|TRBJ2-6
TGTGCCAGTAGCCAGGGTCGCTCTGGGGCCAACGTCCTGACTTTC
CASSQGRSGANVLTF
>.|TRBV20-1|TRBD2|TRBJ2-1
TGCAGTGCTAGAGATATGACTAGCGGGACTTACAATGAGCAGTTCTTC
CSARDMTSGTYNEQFF
>once|TRBV6-2/TRBV6-3|TRBD2|TRBJ2-1
TGTGCCAGCAGTGCTAGCGGGACCTACAATGAGCAGTTCTTC
CASSASGTYNEQFF
>few|TRBV10-1|.|TRBJ2-2
TGCGCCAGCAACGCCGGGGGCGGGGAGCTGTTTTTT
CASNAGGGELFF
>few|TRBV9|.|TRBJ1-5
TGTGCCAGCAGCGTAGGACAGTCCAATCAGCCCCAGCATTTT
CASSVGQSNQPQHF
>many|TRBV12-3/TRBV12-4|.|TRBJ2-3
TGTGCCAGCAGTTTAGGTCCGCAGTATTTT
CASSLGPQYF